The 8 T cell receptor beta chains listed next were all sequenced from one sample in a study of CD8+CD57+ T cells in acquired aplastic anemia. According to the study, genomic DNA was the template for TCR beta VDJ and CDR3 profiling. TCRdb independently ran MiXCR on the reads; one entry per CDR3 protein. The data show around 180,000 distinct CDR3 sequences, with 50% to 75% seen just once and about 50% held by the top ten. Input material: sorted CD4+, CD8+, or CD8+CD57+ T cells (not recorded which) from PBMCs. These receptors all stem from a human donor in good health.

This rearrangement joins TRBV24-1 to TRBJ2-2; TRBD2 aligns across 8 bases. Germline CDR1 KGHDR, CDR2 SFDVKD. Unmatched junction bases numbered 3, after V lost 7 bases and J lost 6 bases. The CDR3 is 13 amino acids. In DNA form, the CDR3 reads TGTGCCACCAGGGCCGGGGGGGCCGGGGAGCTGTTTTTT. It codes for CATRAGGAGELFF.

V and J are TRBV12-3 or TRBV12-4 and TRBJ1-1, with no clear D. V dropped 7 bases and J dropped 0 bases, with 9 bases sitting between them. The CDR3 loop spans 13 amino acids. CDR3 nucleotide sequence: TGTGCCAGCACCCTTGGGATGAACACTGAAGCTTTCTTT. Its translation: CASTLGMNTEAFF.

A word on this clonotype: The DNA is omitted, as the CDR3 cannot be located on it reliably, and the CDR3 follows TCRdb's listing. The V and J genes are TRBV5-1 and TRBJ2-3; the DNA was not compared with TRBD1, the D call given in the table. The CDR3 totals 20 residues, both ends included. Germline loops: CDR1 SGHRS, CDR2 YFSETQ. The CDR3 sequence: CASSLAGEAFFGQGTDTQYF.

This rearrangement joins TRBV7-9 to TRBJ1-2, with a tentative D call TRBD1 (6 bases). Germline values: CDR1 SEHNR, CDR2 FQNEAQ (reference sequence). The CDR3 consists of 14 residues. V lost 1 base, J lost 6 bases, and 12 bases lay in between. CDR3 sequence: CASSLDRAGDGYTF. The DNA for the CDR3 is TGTGCCAGCAGCTTAGATCGGGCAGGGGATGGCTACACCTTC.

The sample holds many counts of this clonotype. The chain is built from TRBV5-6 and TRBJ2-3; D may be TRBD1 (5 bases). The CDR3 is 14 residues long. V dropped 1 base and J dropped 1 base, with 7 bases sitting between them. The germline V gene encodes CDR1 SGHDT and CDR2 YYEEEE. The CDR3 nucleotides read TGTGCCAGCAGCTTGCCCAGGGGCACAGATACGCAGTATTTT. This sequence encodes CASSLPRGTDTQYF.

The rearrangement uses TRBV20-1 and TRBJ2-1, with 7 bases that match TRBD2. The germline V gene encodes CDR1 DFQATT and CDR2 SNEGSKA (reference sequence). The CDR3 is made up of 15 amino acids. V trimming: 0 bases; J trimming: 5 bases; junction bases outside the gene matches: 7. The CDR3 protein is CSARDELALDNEQFF. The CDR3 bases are TGCAGTGCTAGAGATGAACTAGCGCTTGACAATGAGCAGTTCTTC.

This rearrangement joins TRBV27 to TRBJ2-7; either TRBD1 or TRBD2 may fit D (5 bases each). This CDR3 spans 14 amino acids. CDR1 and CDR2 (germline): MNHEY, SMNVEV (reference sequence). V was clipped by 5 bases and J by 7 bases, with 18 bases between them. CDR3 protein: CASSLGGSYNEQYF. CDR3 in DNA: TGTGCCAGCAGTCTTGGGGGTTCCTACAATGAGCAGTACTTC.

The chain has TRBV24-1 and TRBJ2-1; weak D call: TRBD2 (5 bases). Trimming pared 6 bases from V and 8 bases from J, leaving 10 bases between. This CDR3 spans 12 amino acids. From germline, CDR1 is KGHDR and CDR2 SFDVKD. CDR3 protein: CATSQTTDEQFF. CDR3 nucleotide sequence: TGTGCCACCAGTCAGACTACGGATGAGCAGTTCTTC.